The following is a TCR beta chain sequence with its context. Antigen specificity is unknown. A single base separates this from a much larger clone, so it may be a read error. The iRepertoire nested amplicon-rescue multiplex PCR amplified TCR alpha and beta CDR3s from RNA. Input was 100-400 ng of tissue mRNA or PBMC total RNA. One entry per CDR3 protein results from TCRdb running MiXCR on the multiplex PCR reads. The table includes about 210,000 distinct CDR3 sequences, over 30% detected once. CDR3 length equals 15 residues. Germline values: CDR1 KGHDR, CDR2 SFDVKD. Trimming removed 12 bases at V and 0 bases at J, with 17 bases between. The sample is drawn from a study of glioma-infiltrating T cells. General observations from the study: Tissue-blood divergence was below expectation in non-neoplastic patients, above in gliomas. Tissue and blood shared very few CDR3 sequences.

Sequenced sample: glioma tissue, nonneoplastic brain tissue, or PBMCs (not recorded which). This clonotype was obtained from a human donor with low-grade glioma or glioblastoma, undergoing nonglioma brain surgery, or in good health (not recorded which). J is TRBJ1-3 and V is TRBV24-1, with D possibly matching TRBD1 (6 bases). The CDR3 DNA reads TGTGCCTTCAGAGGACAGCCCCGCTCTGGAAACACCATATATTTT. This gives the protein CAFRGQPRSGNTIYF.